This record covers a single T cell receptor (beta chain). Its antigen remains unknown. TCRdb fed the 5' RACE reads into MiXCR, producing one record per CDR3 protein. Among 80,000 to 100,000 distinct CDR3 sequences, about 14% were seen once, and the ten largest hold roughly 6%. This record belongs to a study of early T cells in non-severe SARS-CoV-2 infection. About the research overall: It was bulk RNA from unsorted whole blood that was sequenced, and the chains were unpaired. Findings and limits, study-wide: Matching results from VDJdb favored anti-spike CD8 responses, leaving private and CD4 specificities undetected.

The CDR3 totals 14 residues. V was shortened by 5 bases and J by 0 bases, with 10 bases between the two germline ends. CDR1 SGHAT and CDR2 FQNNGV come from the germline V gene. The chain recombines TRBV11-2 with TRBJ1-1, with TRBD1 as a possible D gene (5 bases). This TCR came from an adult who was a healthcare worker with PCR-confirmed SARS-CoV-2 infection or an uninfected control (not recorded which). Sequenced sample: whole blood. CDR3 nucleotide sequence: TGTGCCAGCAGCCCGGACAACATGAACACTGAAGCTTTCTTT. Translating gives CASSPDNMNTEAFF.